Listed below are T cell receptor beta chains from one sample, sequenced in a study of neoadjuvant anti-PD-1 for oral cavity cancer. The repertoire was sequenced with immunoSEQ multiplex PCR; TCRdb's copy has only in-frame clones and lacks some. The table shows over 11,000 clones, with roughly 73% occurring only once. The sample consisted of PBMCs, taken before nivolumab (anti-PD-1) treatment. The receptors here all came from a person between 40 and 79 years old with oral cavity squamous cell carcinoma. Each CDR3 is given with its conserved first and last residue. A D gene is named only where the DNA matches it firmly.

NA 17 TRBV5-1 CASSLWGTGSGANVLTF
NA 14 TRBV29-1 CSVEADGLRQPQHF
NA 11 TRBV20-1 CSGRLGYEQYF
TRBD1 14 TRBV7-8 CASSLDRLNTEAFF
NA 13 TRBV7-2 CASSLALGGLAFF
NA 16 TRBV27 CASSSFLRAHNEKLFF
TRBD2 15 TRBV5-1 CASTRAGGSYNEQFF
NA 19 TRBV11-2 CASSLGRFTRAGMYNEQFF
NA 12 TRBV25-1 CASSVGVYGYTF
NA 13 TRBV6-6 CASSLGSANEQFF
TRBD2 15 TRBV13 CASSLAAGVQETQYF
NA 13 TRBV4-1 CASSLERTDEAFF
TRBD1 15 TRBV4-1 CASSLEGTGIREQYF
NA 14 TRBV27 CASSLSPQGNEQFF
TRBD1 16 TRBV2 CASSASNSGTAYGYTF
NA 16 TRBV25-1 CASTERQSSGANVLTF
TRBD1 15 TRBV18 CASSRQGAHTGELFF
NA 15 TRBV7-9 CASSKQTVLNTEAFF
TRBD2 15 TRBV5-1 CASSLEGLAGVEQYF
NA 13 TRBV6-1 CASSWGGGDTQYF
NA 13 TRBV29-1 CSAVYFLNTEAFF
NA 14 TRBV4-1 CASSQARLNTEAFF
NA 13 TRBV10-1 CASSSGTYNEQFF
NA 15 TRBV7-9 CASSLARDGTGELFF
NA 12 TRBV28 CASSLRNYGYTF
NA 16 TRBV5-1 CASSSKGGASSYEQYF
NA 15 TRBV6-5 CASSYSLAVTDTQYF
TRBD2 15 TRBV2 CASSEGGLATDTQYF
NA 11 TRBV5-6 CASSLVTEAFF
NA 13 TRBV30 CAWSVQANQPQHF
TRBD2 14 TRBV29-1 CSVDSAGGPLAQYF
NA 16 TRBV15 CATSRGTGVENQPQHF
NA 12 TRBV10-3 CAIQRGKGEAFF
NA 15 TRBV6-1 CASSEPSASNTEAFF
NA 12 TRBV2 CASRGPGHPLTF
TRBD1 13 TRBV29-1 CSVDEGASLEQYF
NA 16 TRBV2 CASGAGGPGSTDTQYF
TRBD2 17 TRBV7-8 CASTPLRLAGGTGELFF
TRBD1 15 TRBV7-8 CASSLEPGTAYGYTF
NA 14 TRBV5-6 CASSADRQNSPLHF
NA 15 TRBV6-6 CASSLEGGGSYEQYF
TRBD2 17 TRBV7-3 CASSPTIAGGKYNEQFF
NA 13 TRBV5-4 CASSPPFRTQQFF
NA 15 TRBV28 CASRTNPPNFYGYTF